This T cell receptor (beta chain) was captured by sequencing in a study of T cell responses to AZD1222 COVID-19 vaccine. Study results and caveats: Vaccine-related CD4 TCRs covered spike, predominating at 160-218 and 743-854.

This CDR3 is built from 16 residues. V shed 4 bases and J 4 bases; nucleotides not matched to a gene: 13. Germline CDR1 and CDR2: SGHDT and YYEEEE. The protocol was immunoSEQ multiplex PCR, while the TCRdb copy is restricted to in-frame clones and leaves out a portion. There are under 150,000 clones in the sample; 75% to 95% occur only once, and around 1.9% lies in the top ten. With regard to this clone: The antigen is undetermined.

The chain links TRBV5-6 to TRBJ1-1, with 7 nucleotides matching TRBD1. The sample was peripheral blood, taken 28 days after the second AZD1222 dose. The receptor comes from an adult who received the AZD1222 COVID-19 vaccine. CDR3 residues: CASSGGVAGGSTEAFF. The DNA of the CDR3 is TGTGCCAGCAGCGGAGGCGTGGCAGGGGGGTCCACTGAAGCTTTCTTT.